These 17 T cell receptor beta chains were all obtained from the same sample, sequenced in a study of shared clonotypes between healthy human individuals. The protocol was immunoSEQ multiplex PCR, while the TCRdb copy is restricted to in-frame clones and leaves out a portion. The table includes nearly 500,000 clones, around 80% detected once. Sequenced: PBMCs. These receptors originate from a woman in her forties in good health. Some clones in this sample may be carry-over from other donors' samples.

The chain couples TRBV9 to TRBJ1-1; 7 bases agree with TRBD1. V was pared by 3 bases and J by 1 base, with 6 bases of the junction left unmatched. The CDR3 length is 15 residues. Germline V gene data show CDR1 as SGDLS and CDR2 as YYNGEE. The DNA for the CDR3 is TGTGCCAGCAGCGCGAGGGGACAGACGAACACTGAAGCTTTCTTT. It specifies CASSARGQTNTEAFF.

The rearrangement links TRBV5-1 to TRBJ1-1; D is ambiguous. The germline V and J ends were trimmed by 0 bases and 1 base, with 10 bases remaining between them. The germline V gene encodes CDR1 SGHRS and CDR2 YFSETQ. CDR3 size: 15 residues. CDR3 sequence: CASSLEVGGNTEAFF. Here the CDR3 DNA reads TGCGCCAGCAGCTTGGAGGTTGGAGGGAACACTGAAGCTTTCTTT.

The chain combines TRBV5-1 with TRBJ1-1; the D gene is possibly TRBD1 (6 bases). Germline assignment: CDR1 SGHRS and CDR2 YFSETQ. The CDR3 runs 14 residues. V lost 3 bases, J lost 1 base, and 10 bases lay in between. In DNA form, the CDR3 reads TGCGCCAGCAGCTCAGGCAGGGGGAACACTGAAGCTTTCTTT. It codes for CASSSGRGNTEAFF.

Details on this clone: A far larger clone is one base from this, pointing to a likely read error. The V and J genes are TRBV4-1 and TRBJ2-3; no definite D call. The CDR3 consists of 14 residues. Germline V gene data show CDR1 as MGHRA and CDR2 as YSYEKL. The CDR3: CTSSQPDSTDTQYF. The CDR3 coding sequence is TGCACCAGCAGCCAACCGGACAGCACAGATACGCAGTATTTT.

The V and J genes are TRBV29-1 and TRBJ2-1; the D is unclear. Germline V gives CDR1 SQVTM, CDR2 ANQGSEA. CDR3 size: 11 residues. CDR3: CSMGSGNEQFF. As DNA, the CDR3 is TGCAGTATGGGATCTGGGAATGAGCAGTTCTTC.

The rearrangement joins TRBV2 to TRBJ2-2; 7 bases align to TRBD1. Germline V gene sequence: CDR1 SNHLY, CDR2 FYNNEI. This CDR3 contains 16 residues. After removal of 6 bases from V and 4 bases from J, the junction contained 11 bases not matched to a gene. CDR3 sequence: CASSLIRDRSTGELFF. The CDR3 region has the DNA TGTGCCAGCAGCCTTATCCGGGACAGATCCACCGGGGAGCTGTTTTTT.

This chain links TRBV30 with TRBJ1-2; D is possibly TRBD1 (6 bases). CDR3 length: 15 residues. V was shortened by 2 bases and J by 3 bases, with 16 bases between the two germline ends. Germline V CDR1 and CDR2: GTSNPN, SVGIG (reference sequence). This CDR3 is CAWSRGGQGHYGYTF. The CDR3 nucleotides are TGTGCCTGGAGTAGGGGGGGGCAGGGACACTATGGCTACACCTTC.

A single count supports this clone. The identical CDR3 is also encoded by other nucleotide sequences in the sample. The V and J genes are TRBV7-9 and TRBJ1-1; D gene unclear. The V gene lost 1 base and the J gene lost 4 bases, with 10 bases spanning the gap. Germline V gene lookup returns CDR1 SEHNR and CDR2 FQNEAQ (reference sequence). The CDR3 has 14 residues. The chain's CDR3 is CASSLEGVGTEAFF. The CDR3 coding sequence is TGTGCCAGCAGCTTAGAAGGAGTGGGCACTGAAGCTTTCTTT.

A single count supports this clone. DNA for the CDR3: TGCGCCAGCAGCTTGCAGATTCGACAGGGAGAAGCTTTCTTT. This translates into CASSLQIRQGEAFF. V and J are TRBV5-1 and TRBJ1-1, with 7 bases that match TRBD1. The CDR3 runs to 14 residues. Per germline, CDR1 SGHRS and CDR2 YFSETQ. The J segment lost 8 bases and the V segment lost 1 base, leaving 8 bases of the junction unmatched.

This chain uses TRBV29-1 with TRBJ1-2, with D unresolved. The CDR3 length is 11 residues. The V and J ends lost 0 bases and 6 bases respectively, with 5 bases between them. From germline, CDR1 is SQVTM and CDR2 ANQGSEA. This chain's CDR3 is CSVEEGHGYTF. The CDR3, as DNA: TGCAGCGTTGAAGAGGGTCATGGCTACACCTTC. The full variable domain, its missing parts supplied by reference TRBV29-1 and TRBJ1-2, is SAVISQKPSRDICQRGTSLTIQCQVDSQVTMMFWYRQQPGQSLTLIATANQGSEATYESGFVIDKFPISRPNLTFSTLTVSNMSPEDSSIYLCSVEEGHGYTFGSGTRLTVV.

CDR3 bases: TGTGCCAGCTCACCACAGGGGAATGGGCCCTACGAGCAGTACTTC. This encodes CASSPQGNGPYEQYF. The rearrangement uses TRBV18 and TRBJ2-7; D is possibly TRBD1 (5 bases). The V end lost 1 base, the J end lost 2 bases, and 12 bases lay between the germline ends. CDR1 is KGHSH, CDR2 LQKENI, per germline. The CDR3 is 15 amino acids.

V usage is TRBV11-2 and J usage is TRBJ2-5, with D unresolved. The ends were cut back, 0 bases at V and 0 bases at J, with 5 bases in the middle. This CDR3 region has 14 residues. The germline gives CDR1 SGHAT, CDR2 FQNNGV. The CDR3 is CASSLEEYQETQYF. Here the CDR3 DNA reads TGTGCCAGCAGCTTAGAGGAGTACCAAGAGACCCAGTACTTC. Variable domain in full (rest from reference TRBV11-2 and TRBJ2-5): EAGVAQSPRYKIIEKRQSVAFWCNPISGHATLYWYQQILGQGPKLLIQFQNNGVVDDSQLPKDRFSAERLKGVDSTLKIQPAKLEDSAVYLCASSLEEYQETQYFGPGTRLLVL.

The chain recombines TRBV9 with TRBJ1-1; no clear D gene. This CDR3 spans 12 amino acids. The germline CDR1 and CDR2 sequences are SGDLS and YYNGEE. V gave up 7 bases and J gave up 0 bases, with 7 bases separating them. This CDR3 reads CASGNMNTEAFF. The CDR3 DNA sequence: TGTGCCAGCGGCAACATGAACACTGAAGCTTTCTTT.

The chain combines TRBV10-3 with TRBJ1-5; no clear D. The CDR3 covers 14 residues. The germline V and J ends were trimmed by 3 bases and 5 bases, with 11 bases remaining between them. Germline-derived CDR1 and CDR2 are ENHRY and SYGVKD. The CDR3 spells CAISERQDYQPQHF. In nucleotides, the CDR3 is TGTGCCATCAGTGAAAGGCAGGATTATCAGCCCCAGCATTTT.

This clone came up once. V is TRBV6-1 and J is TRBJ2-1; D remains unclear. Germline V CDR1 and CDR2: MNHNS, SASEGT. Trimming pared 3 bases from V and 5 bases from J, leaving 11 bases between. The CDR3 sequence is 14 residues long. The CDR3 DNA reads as TGTGCCAGCAGTGAGAGCCGGGTGAACAATGAGCAGTTCTTC. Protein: CASSESRVNNEQFF.

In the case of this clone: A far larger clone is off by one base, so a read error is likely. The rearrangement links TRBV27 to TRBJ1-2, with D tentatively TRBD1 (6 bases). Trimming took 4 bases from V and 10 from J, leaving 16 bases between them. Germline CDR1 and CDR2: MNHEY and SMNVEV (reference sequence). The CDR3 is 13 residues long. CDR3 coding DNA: TGTGCCAGCAGTTGGTCAGGGGAGAGTGACTACACCTTC. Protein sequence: CASSWSGESDYTF.

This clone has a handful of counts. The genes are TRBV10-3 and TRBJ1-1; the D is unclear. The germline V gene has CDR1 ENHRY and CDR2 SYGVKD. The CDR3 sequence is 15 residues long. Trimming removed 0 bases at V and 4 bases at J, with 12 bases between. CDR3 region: CAISESPQRSTEAFF. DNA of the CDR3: TGTGCCATCAGTGAGTCGCCACAGCGGAGCACTGAAGCTTTCTTT.